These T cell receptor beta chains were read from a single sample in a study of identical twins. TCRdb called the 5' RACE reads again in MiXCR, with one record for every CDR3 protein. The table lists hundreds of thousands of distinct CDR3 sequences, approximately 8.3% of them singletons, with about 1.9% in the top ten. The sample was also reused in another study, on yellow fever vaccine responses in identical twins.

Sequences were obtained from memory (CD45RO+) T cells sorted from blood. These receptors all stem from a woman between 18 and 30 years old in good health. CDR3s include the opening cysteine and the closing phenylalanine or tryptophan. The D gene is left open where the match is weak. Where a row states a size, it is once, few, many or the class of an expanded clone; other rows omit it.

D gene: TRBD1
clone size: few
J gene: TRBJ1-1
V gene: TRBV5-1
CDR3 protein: CASSSQGAPGTEAFF
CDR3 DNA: TGCGCCAGCAGCTCACAGGGGGCCCCGGGCACTGAAGCTTTCTTT

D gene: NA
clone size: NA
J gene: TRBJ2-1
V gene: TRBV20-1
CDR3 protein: CSARKLASSYNEQFF
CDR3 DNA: TGCAGTGCTAGGAAACTAGCAAGCTCCTACAATGAGCAGTTCTTC

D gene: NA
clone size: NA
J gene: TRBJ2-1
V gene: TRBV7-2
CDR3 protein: CASSRTTVYNEQFF
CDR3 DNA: TGTGCCAGCAGCCGAACGACAGTCTACAATGAGCAGTTCTTC

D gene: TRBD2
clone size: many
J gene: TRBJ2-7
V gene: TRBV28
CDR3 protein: CASSLPPGGEQYF
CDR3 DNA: TGTGCCAGCAGTTTACCCCCGGGGGGGGAGCAGTACTTC

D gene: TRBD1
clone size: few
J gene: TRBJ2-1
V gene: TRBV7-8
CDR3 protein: CASSLGQGWDEQFF
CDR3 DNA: TGTGCCAGCAGCTTAGGACAGGGTTGGGATGAGCAGTTCTTC

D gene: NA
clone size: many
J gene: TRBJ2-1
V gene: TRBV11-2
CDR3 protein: CASSLDDLPYNEQFF
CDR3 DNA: TGTGCCAGCAGCTTAGATGACTTGCCTTACAATGAGCAGTTCTTC

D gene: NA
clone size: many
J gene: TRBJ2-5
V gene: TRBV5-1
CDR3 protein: CASSLGWRGLLEETQYF
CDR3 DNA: TGCGCCAGCAGCTTGGGATGGCGGGGACTCCTTGAAGAGACCCAGTACTTC

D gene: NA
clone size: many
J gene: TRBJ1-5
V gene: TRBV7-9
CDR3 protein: CASSWTVPDQPQHF
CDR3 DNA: TGTGCCAGCAGTTGGACGGTTCCAGATCAGCCCCAGCATTTT

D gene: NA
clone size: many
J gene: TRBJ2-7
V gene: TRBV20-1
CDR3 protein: CSARWQGDHEQYF
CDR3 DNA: TGCAGTGCTAGATGGCAGGGCGACCACGAGCAGTACTTC

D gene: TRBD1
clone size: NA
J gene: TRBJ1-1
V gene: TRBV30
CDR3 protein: CAWRTGVANTEAFF
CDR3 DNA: TGTGCCTGGAGGACAGGGGTTGCGAACACTGAAGCTTTCTTT

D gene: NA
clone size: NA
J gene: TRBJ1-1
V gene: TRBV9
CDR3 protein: CASSVDMNTEAFF
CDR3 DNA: TGTGCCAGCAGCGTAGACATGAACACTGAAGCTTTCTTT

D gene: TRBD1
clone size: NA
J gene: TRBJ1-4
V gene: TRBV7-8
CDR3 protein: CASSFGQGAAANEKLFF
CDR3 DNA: TGTGCCAGCAGCTTTGGTCAGGGGGCCGCGGCTAATGAAAAACTGTTTTTT

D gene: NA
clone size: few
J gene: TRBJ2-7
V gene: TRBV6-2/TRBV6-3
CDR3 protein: CASSPSRKYTSYEQYF
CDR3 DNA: TGTGCCAGCAGCCCCTCCCGGAAATACACCTCCTACGAGCAGTACTTC

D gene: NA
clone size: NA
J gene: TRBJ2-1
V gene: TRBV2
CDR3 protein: CASSVASAEDEQFF
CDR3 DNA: TGTGCCAGCAGTGTCGCGTCTGCCGAGGATGAGCAGTTCTTC

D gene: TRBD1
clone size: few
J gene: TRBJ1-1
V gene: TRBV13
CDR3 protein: CASRRTWGQGRLNTEAFF
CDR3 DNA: TGTGCCAGCAGACGGACCTGGGGACAGGGGCGTTTGAACACTGAAGCTTTCTTT

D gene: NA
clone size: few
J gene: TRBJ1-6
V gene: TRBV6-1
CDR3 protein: CATGVRDSNSPLHF
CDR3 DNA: TGTGCCACCGGAGTCCGGGACTCCAATTCACCCCTCCACTTT

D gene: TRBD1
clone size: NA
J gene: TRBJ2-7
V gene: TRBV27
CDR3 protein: CASSLSGQGANEQYF
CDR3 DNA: TGTGCCAGCAGTTTATCGGGGCAGGGGGCAAACGAGCAGTACTTC

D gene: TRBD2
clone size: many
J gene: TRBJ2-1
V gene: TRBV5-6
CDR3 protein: CASSLAVGGPLHNEQFF
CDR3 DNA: TGTGCCAGCAGCTTGGCCGTGGGAGGGCCCTTACACAATGAGCAGTTCTTC

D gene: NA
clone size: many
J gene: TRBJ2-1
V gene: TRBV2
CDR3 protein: CASSVYNEQFF
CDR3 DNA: TGTGCCAGCAGTGTCTACAATGAGCAGTTCTTC

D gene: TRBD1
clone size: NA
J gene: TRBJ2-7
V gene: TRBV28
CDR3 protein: CASIMTGTTYEQYF
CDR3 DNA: TGTGCCAGCATCATGACAGGGACGACCTACGAGCAGTACTTC

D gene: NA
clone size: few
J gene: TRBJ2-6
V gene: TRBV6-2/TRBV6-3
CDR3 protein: CASSRGGYGANVLTF
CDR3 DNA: TGTGCCAGCAGCCGAGGAGGGTACGGGGCCAACGTCCTGACTTTC

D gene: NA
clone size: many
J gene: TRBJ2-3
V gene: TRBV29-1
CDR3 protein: CSVGRGASTDTQYF
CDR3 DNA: TGCAGCGTAGGGAGGGGGGCTAGCACAGATACGCAGTATTTT

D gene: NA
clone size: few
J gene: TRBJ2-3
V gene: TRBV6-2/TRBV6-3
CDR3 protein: CAISSGAGTDTQYF
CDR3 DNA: TGTGCCATCAGTTCTGGGGCCGGCACAGATACGCAGTATTTT

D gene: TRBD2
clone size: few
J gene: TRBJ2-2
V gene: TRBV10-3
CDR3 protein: CAISELLAGAPNTGELFF
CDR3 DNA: TGTGCCATCAGTGAACTACTAGCGGGAGCCCCAAACACCGGGGAGCTGTTTTTT

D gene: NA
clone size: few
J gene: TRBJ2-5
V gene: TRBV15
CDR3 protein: CATSRELRGRETQYF
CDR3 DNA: TGTGCCACCAGCAGAGAGTTGCGGGGACGGGAGACCCAGTACTTC

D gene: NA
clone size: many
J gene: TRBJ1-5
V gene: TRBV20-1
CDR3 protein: CSGRDSPQQPQHF
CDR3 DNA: TGCAGCGGGCGAGACAGTCCCCAACAGCCCCAGCATTTT

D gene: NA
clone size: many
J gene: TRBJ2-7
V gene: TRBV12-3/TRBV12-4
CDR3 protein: CASSLAGVLYEQYF
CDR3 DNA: TGTGCCAGCAGTTTAGCAGGGGTCCTCTACGAGCAGTACTTC

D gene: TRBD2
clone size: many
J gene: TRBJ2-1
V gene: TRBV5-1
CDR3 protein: CASSLGGTSAYNEQFF
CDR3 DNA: TGCGCCAGCAGCTTGGGGGGGACTAGTGCGTACAATGAGCAGTTCTTC

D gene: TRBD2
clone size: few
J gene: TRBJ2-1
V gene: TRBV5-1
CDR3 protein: CASSLLGGTYNEQFF
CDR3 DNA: TGCGCCAGCAGCTTGTTGGGGGGGACCTACAATGAGCAGTTCTTC

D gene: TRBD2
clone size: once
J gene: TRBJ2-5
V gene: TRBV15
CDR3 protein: CATSRDLRLAGGPGETQYF
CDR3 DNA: TGTGCCACCAGCAGAGATTTGAGACTAGCGGGGGGGCCTGGAGAGACCCAGTACTTC

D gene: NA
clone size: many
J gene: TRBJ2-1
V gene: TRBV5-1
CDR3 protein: CASSLEQGTHNEQFF
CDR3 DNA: TGCGCCAGCAGCTTGGAACAGGGAACACACAATGAGCAGTTCTTC

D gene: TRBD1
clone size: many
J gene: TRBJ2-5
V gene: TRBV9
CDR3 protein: CASSVGQGDLETQYF
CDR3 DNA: TGTGCCAGCAGCGTGGGACAGGGCGACCTGGAGACCCAGTACTTC

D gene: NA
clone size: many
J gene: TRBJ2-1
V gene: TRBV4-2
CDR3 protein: CASSQALAKNNEQFF
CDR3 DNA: TGTGCCAGCAGCCAAGCTCTAGCGAAAAACAATGAGCAGTTCTTC

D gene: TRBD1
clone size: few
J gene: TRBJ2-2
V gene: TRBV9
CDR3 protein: CASSGGDRATGELFF
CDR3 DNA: TGTGCCAGCAGCGGGGGAGACAGGGCAACCGGGGAGCTGTTTTTT

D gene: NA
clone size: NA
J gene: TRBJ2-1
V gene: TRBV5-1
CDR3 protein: CATTREGGYNEQFF
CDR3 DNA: TGCGCCACCACCCGCGAGGGGGGGTACAATGAGCAGTTCTTC

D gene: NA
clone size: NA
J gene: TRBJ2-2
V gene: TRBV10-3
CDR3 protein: CAISESPGQTGELFF
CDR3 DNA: TGTGCCATCAGTGAGTCCCCGGGACAAACCGGGGAGCTGTTTTTT

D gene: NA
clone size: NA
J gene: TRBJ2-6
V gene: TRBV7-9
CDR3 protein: CASSLSVSGANVLTF
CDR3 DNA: TGTGCCAGCAGCTTGTCTGTCTCTGGGGCCAACGTCCTGACTTTC

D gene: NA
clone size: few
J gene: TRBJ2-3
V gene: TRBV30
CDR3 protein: CAWDGFGVKTDTQYF
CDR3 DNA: TGTGCCTGGGATGGTTTCGGGGTCAAAACAGATACGCAGTATTTT

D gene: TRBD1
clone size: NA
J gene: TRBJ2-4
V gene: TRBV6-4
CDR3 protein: CASTPKLISWDRLAKNIQYF
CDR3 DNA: TGTGCCAGCACCCCGAAGTTAATATCGTGGGACAGGTTAGCCAAAAACATTCAGTACTTC

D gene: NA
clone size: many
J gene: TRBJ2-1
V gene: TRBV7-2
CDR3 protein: CASSLVWLAVNEQFF
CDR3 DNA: TGTGCCAGCAGCTTAGTGTGGCTAGCTGTCAATGAGCAGTTCTTC

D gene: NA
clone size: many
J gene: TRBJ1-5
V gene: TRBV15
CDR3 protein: CATSREANQPQHF
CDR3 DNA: TGTGCCACCAGCAGAGAGGCCAATCAGCCCCAGCATTTT

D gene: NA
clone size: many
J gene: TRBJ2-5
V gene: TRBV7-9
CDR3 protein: CASSLASETQYF
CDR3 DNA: TGTGCCAGCAGCTTAGCCTCGGAGACCCAGTACTTC

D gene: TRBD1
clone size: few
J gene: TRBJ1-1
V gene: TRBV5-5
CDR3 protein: CASSLGGLGGRYAEAFF
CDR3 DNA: TGTGCCAGCAGCTTGGGGGGGCTAGGGGGCAGGTACGCTGAAGCTTTCTTT

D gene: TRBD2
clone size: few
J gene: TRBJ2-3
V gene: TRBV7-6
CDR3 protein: CASSSSGRGRADTQYF
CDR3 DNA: TGTGCCAGCAGCTCCAGCGGGAGGGGCCGGGCAGATACGCAGTATTTT

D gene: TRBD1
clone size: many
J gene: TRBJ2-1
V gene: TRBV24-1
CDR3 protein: CATSDGQGAAYNEQFF
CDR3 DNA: TGTGCCACCAGTGACGGACAGGGGGCGGCGTACAATGAGCAGTTCTTC

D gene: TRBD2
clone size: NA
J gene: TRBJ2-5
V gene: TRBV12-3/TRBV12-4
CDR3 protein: CASRTSAAETQYF
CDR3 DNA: TGTGCCAGCAGAACTAGCGCCGCCGAGACCCAGTACTTC

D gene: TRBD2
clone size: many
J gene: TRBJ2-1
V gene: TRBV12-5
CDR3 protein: CASGLETGGRFF
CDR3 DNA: TGTGCTAGTGGTTTGGAAACGGGGGGGCGGTTCTTC

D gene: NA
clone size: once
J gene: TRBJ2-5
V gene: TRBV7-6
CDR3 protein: CASSSPGTKTRETQYF
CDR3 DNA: TGTGCCAGCAGCTCCCCCGGGACCAAAACGCGAGAGACCCAGTACTTC

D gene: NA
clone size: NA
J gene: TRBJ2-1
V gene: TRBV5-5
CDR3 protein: CASSSGQLCNEQFF
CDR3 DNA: TGTGCCAGCAGCTCAGGGCAACTCTGCAATGAGCAGTTCTTC

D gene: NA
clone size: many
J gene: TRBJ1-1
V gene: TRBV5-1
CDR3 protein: CASSLTPNTEAFF
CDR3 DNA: TGCGCCAGCAGCTTAACACCAAACACTGAAGCTTTCTTT

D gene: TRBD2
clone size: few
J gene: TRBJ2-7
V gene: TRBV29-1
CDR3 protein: CSVESNGGGVEQYF
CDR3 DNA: TGCAGCGTTGAATCCAACGGGGGGGGAGTTGAGCAGTACTTC

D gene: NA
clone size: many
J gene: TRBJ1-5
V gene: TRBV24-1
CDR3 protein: CATSDFRAGEPQHF
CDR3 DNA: TGTGCCACCAGTGATTTCAGGGCTGGGGAGCCCCAGCATTTT

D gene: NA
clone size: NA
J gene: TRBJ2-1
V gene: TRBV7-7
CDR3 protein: CASSLGGSGGYNEQFF
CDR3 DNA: TGTGCTAGCAGCTTAGGTGGCAGTGGGGGGTACAATGAGCAGTTCTTC

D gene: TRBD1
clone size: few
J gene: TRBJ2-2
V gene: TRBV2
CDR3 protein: CASRGQSAYTGELFF
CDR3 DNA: TGTGCCAGCAGGGGACAGAGCGCGTATACCGGGGAGCTGTTTTTT

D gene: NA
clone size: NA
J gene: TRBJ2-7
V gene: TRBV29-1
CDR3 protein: CSVEDGGNYEQYF
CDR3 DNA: TGCAGCGTTGAAGATGGGGGAAACTACGAGCAGTACTTC

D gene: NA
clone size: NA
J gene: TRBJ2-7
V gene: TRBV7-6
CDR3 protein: CASSLAVQYEQYF
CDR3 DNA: TGTGCCAGCAGCTTAGCGGTGCAATACGAGCAGTACTTC

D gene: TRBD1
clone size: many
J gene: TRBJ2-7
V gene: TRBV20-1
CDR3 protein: CSNIFQTGFEQYF
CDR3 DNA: TGCAGTAATATTTTCCAGACAGGGTTCGAGCAGTACTTC

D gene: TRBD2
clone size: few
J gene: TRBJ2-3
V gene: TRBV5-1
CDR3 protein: CASSGIAGGSTDTQYF
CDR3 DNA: TGCGCCAGCAGCGGAATAGCGGGGGGAAGCACAGATACGCAGTATTTT

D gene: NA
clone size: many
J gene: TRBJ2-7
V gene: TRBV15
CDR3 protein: CATSRPKQGSSSSYEQYF
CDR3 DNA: TGTGCCACCAGCAGACCTAAGCAGGGGAGTTCGTCCTCCTACGAGCAGTACTTC

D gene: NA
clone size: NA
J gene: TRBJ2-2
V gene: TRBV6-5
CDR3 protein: CASSYKTGELFF
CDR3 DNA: TGTGCCAGCAGTTATAAGACCGGGGAGCTGTTTTTT